The 29 T cell receptor beta chains listed next were all sequenced from one sample in a study of blood T cell repertoires in COVID-19. Produced via immunoSEQ multiplex PCR; TCRdb's table is partial and in-frame only. Here the sample spans about 20,000 clones, 86% being singletons. Sequencing input: peripheral blood. Receptors originate from a man in his fifties or sixties with active COVID-19.

This chain links TRBV7-2 with TRBJ1-2; 7 bases map to TRBD1. CDR1 is SGHTA, CDR2 FQGNSA, per germline. Losses at the gene ends were 2 bases for V and 6 bases for J; bases not matched to a gene: 12. The CDR3 runs to 16 residues. CDR3 nucleotides: TGTGCCAGCAGCTTAATCCGTTCTGACAGGGAGGATGGCTACACCTTC. The encoded protein is CASSLIRSDREDGYTF.

This chain uses TRBV10-3 with TRBJ1-3; D is unresolved. V lost 4 bases to trimming and J lost 0 bases, with 7 bases between them. The CDR3 contains 14 residues. In germline, CDR1 is ENHRY, CDR2 SYGVKD. CDR3 residues: CAISVYSSGNTIYF. In DNA form, the CDR3 reads TGTGCCATCAGTGTGTACAGCTCTGGAAACACCATATATTTT.

The rearrangement joins TRBV12-3 or TRBV12-4 to TRBJ1-1, with D hard to call. The CDR3 has 12 residues. Trimming cost V 3 bases and J 4 bases, with 6 bases left between them. In DNA form, the CDR3 reads TGTGCCAGCAGTTTTGCGGGCACTGAAGCTTTCTTT. Protein product: CASSFAGTEAFF.

The rearrangement joins TRBV4-1 to TRBJ2-7; D not resolved. V was pared by 1 base and J by 2 bases, with 9 bases between. Germline V lookup: CDR1 MGHRA, CDR2 YSYEKL. This CDR3 contains 14 residues. The CDR3 protein is CASSQVDTTYEQYF. CDR3 in DNA: TGCGCCAGCAGCCAAGTCGACACCACCTACGAGCAGTACTTC.

The chain has TRBV5-1 and TRBJ1-5; 7 nucleotides align to TRBD1. Trimming took 3 bases from V and 8 from J; bases not matched to a gene: 11. The CDR3 spans 15 residues. Germline V gene data show CDR1 as SGHRS and CDR2 as YFSETQ. The CDR3 reads CASSSNGQALEPQHF. CDR3 DNA: TGCGCCAGCAGCTCGAACGGACAGGCCTTAGAGCCCCAGCATTTT. The entire variable domain, with the rest obtained from reference TRBV5-1 and TRBJ1-5, is as follows: KAGVTQTPRYLIKTRGQQVTLSCSPISGHRSVSWYQQTPGQGLQFLFEYFSETQRNKGNFPGRFSGRQFSNSRSEMNVSTLELGDSALYLCASSSNGQALEPQHFGDGTRLSIL.

The gene calls are TRBV24-1 and TRBJ2-3; a possible D gene is TRBD1 (7 bases). From germline, CDR1 is KGHDR and CDR2 SFDVKD. Trimming cost V 3 bases and J 0 bases, with 9 bases left between them. The CDR3 is made up of 15 amino acids. The CDR3 region has the DNA TGTGCCACCAGTGATGCGGGACAGAGCACAGATACGCAGTATTTT. Protein sequence: CATSDAGQSTDTQYF.

The V gene is TRBV5-6, the J gene TRBJ1-2, with D possibly matching TRBD1 (6 bases). The V end was cut by 4 bases, the J end by 5 bases, with 9 bases between. The CDR3 length is 12 residues. The germline gives CDR1 SGHDT, CDR2 YYEEEE. The CDR3 nucleotides read TGTGCCAGCAGCGTCAGGGGTTATGGCTACACCTTC. Its protein is CASSVRGYGYTF. Drawing the rest from reference TRBV5-6 and TRBJ1-2, the complete variable domain is DAGVTQSPTHLIKTRGQQVTLRCSPKSGHDTVSWYQQALGQGPQFIFQYYEEEERQRGNFPDRFSGHQFPNYSSELNVNALLLGDSALYLCASSVRGYGYTFGSGTRLTVV.

V gene TRBV15 combines with J gene TRBJ2-1; 8 bases match TRBD1. CDR1 LNHNV and CDR2 YYDKDF come from the germline V gene (reference sequence). The V segment lost 4 bases and the J segment 7 bases; nucleotides outside the gene matches: 15. The CDR3 contains 17 residues. CDR3 region: CATSTKDRTGFRNEQFF. The CDR3 DNA is TGTGCCACCAGCACCAAAGATAGGACAGGGTTTAGGAATGAGCAGTTCTTC.

The rearrangement links TRBV6-4 to TRBJ2-3; 11 bases line up with TRBD1. Germline CDR1 reads MRHNA; CDR2 reads SNTAGT. The CDR3 is 16 amino acids. The V gene end was trimmed by 3 bases and the J gene end by 4 bases; junction bases not matched to a gene: 6. CDR3 sequence (DNA): TGTGCCAGCAGTGAGGGGACAGGGGGACCGCCAGATACGCAGTATTTT. Encoded protein: CASSEGTGGPPDTQYF.

J is TRBJ2-2 and V is TRBV19; 11 bases line up with TRBD1. The CDR3 contains 15 residues. CDR1 and CDR2 from the germline V gene are LNHDA and SQIVND (reference sequence). V gave up 5 bases and J gave up 5 bases; unmatched junction bases: 4. The CDR3 coding sequence is TGTGCCAGTAGTCCTTGGGACAGGGGGACCGGGGAGCTGTTTTTT. It translates to CASSPWDRGTGELFF.

This clone was seen a single time. The chain uses TRBV30 and TRBJ2-7, with D unresolved. V was trimmed by 4 bases and J by 3 bases, leaving 10 bases between them. Germline lookup yields CDR1 GTSNPN and CDR2 SVGIG (reference sequence). The CDR3 spans 12 residues. This CDR3 is CAWTGVGYEQYF. The CDR3 DNA reads TGTGCCTGGACAGGCGTTGGCTACGAGCAGTACTTC.

This clone has only one observation. The V call is TRBV5-1, the J call TRBJ1-1, with 8 positions matching TRBD1. Germline trimming cut 4 bases from V and 4 bases from J; bases unmatched to any gene: 6. The germline V gene encodes CDR1 SGHRS and CDR2 YFSETQ. CDR3 size: 14 residues. The CDR3 sequence is CASSGTGDATEAFF. The CDR3 DNA follows: TGCGCCAGCAGCGGGACAGGTGACGCCACTGAAGCTTTCTTT.

The chain uses TRBV19 and TRBJ2-2; 8 positions match TRBD1. CDR3 length: 17 residues. CDR1 and CDR2 (germline): LNHDA, SQIVND (reference sequence). V was pared by 5 bases and J by 3 bases, with 11 bases of the junction left unmatched. DNA for the CDR3: TGTGCCAGTAGTCCTACAGGGGGGAAGGGGGACACCGGGGAGCTGTTTTTT. Translated, it gives CASSPTGGKGDTGELFF.

This clone was recorded once. CDR3 nucleotide sequence: TGTGCCAGCAGCCAAGGGACCGGGACAGGGTACTACGAGCAGTACTTC. It specifies CASSQGTGTGYYEQYF. This chain links TRBV16 with TRBJ2-7; 9 bases are shared with TRBD1. There are 16 residues in the CDR3. Germline assignment: CDR1 KGHSY and CDR2 FQNENV. V gave up 2 bases and J gave up 3 bases; unmatched junction bases: 8.

V gene TRBV6-5 combines with J gene TRBJ1-2; 9 nucleotides align to TRBD1. V lost 5 bases, J lost 6 bases, and 1 base stayed unmatched. The CDR3 sequence is 12 residues long. Germline values: CDR1 MNHEY, CDR2 SVGAGI. CDR3 in amino acids: CASSRTGDGYTF. CDR3 nucleotide sequence: TGTGCCAGCAGTCGGACAGGGGATGGCTACACCTTC.

The chain is built from TRBV7-9 and TRBJ2-3, with 8 bases aligning to TRBD1. In germline, CDR1 is SEHNR, CDR2 FQNEAQ (reference sequence). Germline trimming cut 5 bases from V and 2 bases from J; bases unmatched to any gene: 9. The CDR3 covers 16 residues. The CDR3 region is CASSPIRGPFTDTQYF. CDR3 coding DNA: TGTGCCAGCAGCCCCATCAGGGGGCCTTTCACAGATACGCAGTATTTT.

This chain uses TRBV4-1 with TRBJ2-1, with TRBD1 matching over 9 bases. The V gene end was trimmed by 4 bases and the J gene end by 9 bases; junction bases not matched to a gene: 13. Germline V gene data show CDR1 as MGHRA and CDR2 as YSYEKL. The CDR3 is made up of 16 amino acids. The DNA of the CDR3 is TGCGCCAGCAGCCCCACATTTGGGACAGGGCTGGGTGAGCAGTTCTTC. As protein: CASSPTFGTGLGEQFF.

The V call is TRBV5-6, the J call TRBJ2-7, with TRBD1 identical over 10 bases. The CDR3 contains 14 residues. Germline trimming cut 4 bases from V and 3 bases from J; bases unmatched to any gene: 4. Germline CDR1 SGHDT, CDR2 YYEEEE. The CDR3 sequence is CASSPRTGGYEQYF. For the CDR3, the DNA is TGTGCCAGCAGCCCTCGGACAGGGGGCTACGAGCAGTACTTC.

The chain carries TRBV7-2 and TRBJ2-3; the D is unclear. The CDR3 runs 15 residues. The germline V gene has CDR1 SGHTA and CDR2 FQGNSA. The V and J ends lost 5 bases and 2 bases respectively, with 14 bases between them. Here the CDR3 reads CASSPSPYLTDTQYF. Written as DNA, the CDR3 is TGTGCCAGCAGCCCTTCCCCCTACCTCACAGATACGCAGTATTTT.

V is TRBV9 and J is TRBJ1-5; D is unclear. With 1 base removed from V and 0 bases from J, the gap between germline ends came to 8 bases. Germline values: CDR1 SGDLS, CDR2 YYNGEE. The CDR3 has 15 amino acids. The chain's CDR3 is CASSVSGSSNQPQHF. The CDR3 DNA reads as TGTGCCAGCAGCGTATCCGGTTCTAGCAATCAGCCCCAGCATTTT.

This chain uses TRBV19 with TRBJ2-7; tentative D call: TRBD1 (5 bases). The germline gives CDR1 LNHDA, CDR2 SQIVND (reference sequence). Trimming stripped 3 bases from V and 6 bases from J, with 21 bases between. The CDR3 runs 16 residues. The CDR3 DNA is TGTGCCAGTAGTATCGGATCAGGGAATCGGCAACGCGAGCAGTACTTC. As protein: CASSIGSGNRQREQYF.

The rearrangement uses TRBV19 and TRBJ1-2; 8 nucleotides align to TRBD1. The V and J ends lost 4 bases and 4 bases, in that order; junction bases with no gene match: 11. This CDR3 contains 16 residues. Germline V CDR1 and CDR2: LNHDA, SQIVND (reference sequence). The CDR3 sequence: CASSKADRAYLYGYTF. The CDR3 bases are TGTGCCAGTAGTAAAGCGGACAGGGCCTACCTCTATGGCTACACCTTC.

V and J are TRBV5-6 and TRBJ1-2; D unclear. V shed 6 bases and J shed 11 bases, with 14 bases lying between them. This CDR3 is built from 11 residues. Germline V gene lookup returns CDR1 SGHDT and CDR2 YYEEEE. In DNA form, the CDR3 reads TGTGCCAGCACCTTAAGTCCGGGGTACACCTTC. Protein product: CASTLSPGYTF.

The chain employs TRBV5-4 and TRBJ1-1, with 7 bases matching TRBD1. With V trimmed by 1 base and J by 3 bases, 6 bases remained unmatched. From germline, CDR1 is SGHNT and CDR2 YYREEE (reference sequence). The CDR3 loop spans 15 amino acids. The CDR3 loop reads CASSLLSGGYTEAFF. CDR3 nucleotide sequence: TGTGCCAGCAGCTTGCTATCAGGGGGATACACTGAAGCTTTCTTT.

For the CDR3, the DNA is TGCAGTGCTAGTACCCCACTCCAAGTCGGAGGGGATGAGCAGTTCTTC. It encodes CSASTPLQVGGDEQFF. J is TRBJ2-1 and V is TRBV20-1, with a possible D match to TRBD2 (6 bases). This CDR3 has 16 residues. V was cut by 3 bases and J by 8 bases, with 23 bases left in between. The germline V gene encodes CDR1 DFQATT and CDR2 SNEGSKA (reference sequence).

The V call is TRBV5-4, the J call TRBJ2-3; 15 positions match TRBD2. The CDR3 runs 18 residues. J was trimmed by 0 bases and V by 4 bases; bases with no gene match: 6. Germline V gives CDR1 SGHNT, CDR2 YYREEE (reference sequence). The CDR3 protein is CASSPGLAGGASTDTQYF. DNA of the CDR3: TGTGCCAGCAGCCCCGGACTAGCGGGGGGGGCTAGCACAGATACGCAGTATTTT.

The chain is built from TRBV27 and TRBJ2-7, with a possible D match to TRBD2 (6 bases). Germline assignment: CDR1 MNHEY and CDR2 SMNVEV (reference sequence). V lost 3 bases and J 1 base, leaving 10 bases between the germline ends. This CDR3 is 14 amino acids long. CDR3 coding DNA: TGTGCCAGCAGTTTTCGGCTAGCGTCCTACGAGCAGTACTTC. Translating it yields CASSFRLASYEQYF.

The chain is built from TRBV4-3 and TRBJ2-7, with 10 bases lining up with TRBD2. Per the germline V gene, CDR1 is LGHNA and CDR2 is YSLEER. V dropped 4 bases and J dropped 2; count of bases not matched to a gene: 5. CDR3 length: 15 amino acids. The CDR3 DNA reads as TGCGCCAGCAGCCTTCCTAGCGGGAGCCCCTACGAGCAGTACTTC. Its translation: CASSLPSGSPYEQYF.

This sequence joins TRBV6-5 and TRBJ2-7; D perhaps matches TRBD1 (5 bases). From germline, CDR1 is MNHEY and CDR2 SVGAGI. Trimming took 2 bases from V and 3 from J, leaving 8 bases between them. The CDR3 is 13 residues long. This CDR3 is CASSYRGGYEQYF. In DNA, the CDR3 is TGTGCCAGCAGTTACAGGGGTGGCTACGAGCAGTACTTC.